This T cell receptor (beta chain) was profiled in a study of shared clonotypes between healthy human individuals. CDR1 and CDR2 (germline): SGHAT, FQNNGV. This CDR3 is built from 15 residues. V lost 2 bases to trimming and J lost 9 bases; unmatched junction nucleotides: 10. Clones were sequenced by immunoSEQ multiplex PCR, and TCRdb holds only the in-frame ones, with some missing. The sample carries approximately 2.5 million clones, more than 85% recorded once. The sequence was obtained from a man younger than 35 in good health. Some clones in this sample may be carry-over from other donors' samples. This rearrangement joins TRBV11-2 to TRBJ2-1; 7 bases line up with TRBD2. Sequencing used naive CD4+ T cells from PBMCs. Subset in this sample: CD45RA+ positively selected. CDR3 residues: CASSLQRGWGVEQFF. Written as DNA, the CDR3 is TGTGCCAGCAGCTTACAGCGGGGATGGGGAGTTGAGCAGTTCTTC.